This entry describes one T cell receptor beta chain. It has no known antigen specificity. Base quality data are lacking; no much larger clone is found one base away. The CDR3 runs 14 residues from the cysteine to the phenylalanine. The sequence is cut down to CDR3 DNA, 42 bases in frame from base 1. The germline V gene encodes CDR1 MNHEY and CDR2 SMNVEV (reference sequence). Trimming removed 4 bases from V and 12 bases from J, leaving 16 bases between the germline ends. Systemically healthy Caucasian individuals from Russia, 35 to 50 in total and aged about 6 to 100 years, were included as donors. Each donor gave ten milliliters of peripheral blood, drawn into EDTA-treated Vacutainer tubes. Ficoll-Paque density-gradient centrifugation was used to isolate PBMCs, with at least 6 million obtained per sample. Trizol reagent was used to extract total RNA from the PBMCs, yielding at least 5 micrograms per sample. The percentages of naive CD45RAhigh/CD27high T cells were determined by flow cytometry on a PBMC aliquot from every donor.

This record belongs to a study of blood T cells in healthy people across ages (dated by TCRdb to the mid-2010s). Study-level background: In model experiments, template switching captured roughly one uniquely barcoded TCR beta cDNA molecule for every two T cells. Age-related changes in TCR beta repertoire diversity were measured in the study by deep sequencing normalized with unique cDNA molecular identifiers. The donors were split into four age groups: young (average 16 years), middle-aged (over 35), aged (over 55) and long-lived (approximately 80). To avoid experimental bias, donors of different ages were distributed randomly across sequencing lanes. Using the same blood draw, the study looked at two additional independent replicas of 1 million unique cDNA reads for two donors, one aged 18 to 29 and the other aged 80 or older. Paper-wide results and their limitations: Compared with the aged group, more naive CD4+ T cells, fewer expanded clones and increased TCR diversity were shown by the long-lived group, suggesting age selection. Observed TCR beta diversity per million T cells fell roughly linearly with age, and a significant reduction was already apparent by age roughly 40. Conclusive comparison of naive and antigen-experienced compartments was prevented by the profiling of bulk unsorted PBMCs. Estimates of total diversity based on one million sequenced T cells were considered lower bounds and underestimates. Because the CMV infection status of the donors was unknown, age-related changes in expanded clonotypes may potentially have been confounded. Observed TCR beta diversity correlated strongly with the percentage of naive T cells measured by flow cytometry.

The library was made by 5' RACE. TCRdb lists the instrument as Illumina HiSeq 2500. A second PCR of 7 to 11 cycles was performed with a sample-barcoded 5' primer and a J-beta primer mix. A template-switch 5' adaptor carrying 12 random nucleotides introduced a unique molecular identifier onto each TCR beta cDNA molecule. At least 2.5 million CDR3-containing paired-end reads were obtained from each sample. The Mint cDNA synthesis kit, primed by a TRBC-specific oligonucleotide, was used to synthesize first-strand cDNA from all RNA. Following uracil-DNA glycosylase treatment, all cDNA underwent a first 18-cycle PCR with the universal primers M1SS and BC2_uni_R. The published analysis was carried out like this. Each sample was normalized by randomly selecting 1 million high-quality reads, each carrying a distinct molecular identifier. Reads with shared molecular identifiers were discarded instead of being binned into consensus sequences. MiTCR, set to a Q25 quality threshold and the strictest error-elimination algorithm, was used for CDR3 identification, clonotype clustering and error correction. A nonparametric unseen species model with Euler transformation was used to estimate lower-bound total TCR beta diversity. Clones were called with MiXCR by TCRdb after fastp trimmed the public reads at Q25, and only in-frame beta chains were retained. Rows with one shared CDR3 protein collapse into an entry with the most common genes and DNA. TCRdb's processing, not the study's, gives the V and J calls here. The sample table lists about 1 million distinct CDR3 sequences, 35% to 55% of them with a count of one. Approximately 20% of the sample rests with the top ten.

The chain is made from TRBV27 and TRBJ1-6, and the D gene may be TRBD1, 5 bases matching. This sequence was found in a woman aged 55-75 years in good health. Material: blood. The CDR3 here reads CASSYGTAGRPLHF. The DNA sequence is given as TGTGCCAGCAGTTACGGGACTGCTGGTCGACCCCTCCACTTT.